These T cell receptor beta chains were read from a single sample in a study of cytomegalovirus exposure and HLA in healthy donors. The assay was immunoSEQ multiplex PCR, and TCRdb's table has in-frame clones only and misses some. The sample consists of 150,000 to 200,000 clones, 80% of them appearing once. The sequenced material came from PBMCs. The source is a middle-aged woman in good health and CMV-seronegative. The CDR3 runs from the conserved cysteine through the conserved F or W. A D gene is named only where the DNA matches it firmly. Rows may omit the clone size; those that give it use once, few, many or a size class.

-,TRBJ2-5,-,TRBV5-5,TGTGCCAGCAGCAGGACAGTTCAAGAGACCCAGTACTTC,CASSRTVQETQYF
-,TRBJ2-7,TRBD1,TRBV7-2,TGTGCCAGCAGCTTAATGGGACAGGGAGCCTCCTACGAGCAGTACTTC,CASSLMGQGASYEQYF
-,TRBJ2-2,TRBD1,TRBV9,TGTGCCAGCAGGCCGACAGGGGTCGGGGAGCTGTTTTTT,CASRPTGVGELFF
-,TRBJ2-5,-,TRBV18,TGTGCCAGCTCACCTCTAGATCTCCGGGGGACCCAGTACTTC,CASSPLDLRGTQYF
-,TRBJ2-5,TRBD1,TRBV5-6,TGTGCCAGCAGACCGACAGGGGGACAAGAGACCCAGTACTTC,CASRPTGGQETQYF
-,TRBJ2-1,-,TRBV6-1,TGTGCCGCCGGCGGGTCGATAAATGAGCAGTTCTTC,CAAGGSINEQFF
-,TRBJ2-3,-,TRBV7-2,TGTGCCAGCAGCGGAACGGGGGGCCCTTCAGATACGCAGTATTTT,CASSGTGGPSDTQYF
-,TRBJ2-6,-,TRBV5-6,TGTGCCAGCAGCACGCAGGGTTCTGGGGCCAACGGCCTGACTTTC,CASSTQGSGANGLTF
once,TRBJ1-2,-,TRBV7-9,TGTTCCAGCAGCTTATCAGGGGACCCCTATGGCTACACCTTC,CSSSLSGDPYGYTF
-,TRBJ2-1,-,TRBV4-3,TGCGCCAGCAGCCAAGATTACAGCTACAATGAGCAGTTCTTC,CASSQDYSYNEQFF
-,TRBJ1-2,TRBD1,TRBV2,TGTGCCAGGCTAGGGGACAGGTTTAACTATGGCTACACCTTC,CARLGDRFNYGYTF
-,TRBJ2-7,TRBD1,TRBV6-1,TGTGCCAGCAGTTCGGGACAGGGTGACTCCTACGAGCAGTACTTC,CASSSGQGDSYEQYF
once,TRBJ1-5,-,TRBV28,TGTGCCTTTCACCGCGAGGGGGACAGCAATCAGCCCCAGCATTTT,CAFHREGDSNQPQHF
-,TRBJ2-1,-,TRBV7-2,TGTGCCAGCAGTTTTGATGACGGGTCCTACAATGAGCAGTTCTTC,CASSFDDGSYNEQFF
few,TRBJ2-7,-,TRBV11-3,TGTGCCAGCAGCCCCCGCTCCTACGAGCAGTACTTC,CASSPRSYEQYF
-,TRBJ2-3,TRBD1,TRBV5-1,TGCGCCAGCAGCCACGGACAGGGCACAGATACGCAGTATTTT,CASSHGQGTDTQYF
-,TRBJ1-4,TRBD1,TRBV4-2,TGTGCCAGCAGCCAAGTCCATGACAGGGGCAGCGAAAAACTGTTTTTT,CASSQVHDRGSEKLFF
-,TRBJ2-3,TRBD1,TRBV9,TGTGCCAGCAGCGTAGTACAGGGGGGTCCAGATACGCAGTATTTT,CASSVVQGGPDTQYF
once,TRBJ1-5,-,TRBV19,TGTGCCAGTAGGCGATCTCCCGGTTACCAGGGAACTCAGCCCCAGCATTTT,CASRRSPGYQGTQPQHF
-,TRBJ2-3,-,TRBV6-4,TGTGCCAGCAGTGTTTGGGGCTCAGATACGCAGTATTTT,CASSVWGSDTQYF
once,TRBJ1-1,-,TRBV25-1,TGTGCCAGCAGTGCCACAGGGCTCACTGAAGCTTTCTTT,CASSATGLTEAFF
-,TRBJ2-5,-,TRBV7-9,TGTGCCAGCAGTCGGACAGAAGAGACCCAGTACTTC,CASSRTEETQYF
-,TRBJ2-4,TRBD1,TRBV9,TGTGCCAGCAGCGTGGCCGGGACAGACAGTCAGTACTTC,CASSVAGTDSQYF
-,TRBJ1-4,-,TRBV7-6,TGTGCCAGCAGCTTAGTTGGGGGCCCGGGCGAAAAACTGTTTTTT,CASSLVGGPGEKLFF
-,TRBJ2-5,-,TRBV18,TGTGCCAGCTCTACCTACGACTACCAAGAGACCCAGTACTTC,CASSTYDYQETQYF
-,TRBJ2-5,TRBD2,TRBV28,TGTGCCAGCAGTTCCCCTAGCGGGACAGAGACCCAGTACTTC,CASSSPSGTETQYF
few,TRBJ2-5,-,TRBV11-3,TGTGCCAGCAGCTTATATCAGGGGTCCCAGTACTTC,CASSLYQGSQYF
-,TRBJ2-7,TRBD1,TRBV6-5,TGTGCCAGCAGTCTACAGGGGTACGAGCAGTACTTC,CASSLQGYEQYF
-,TRBJ2-7,-,TRBV28,TGTGCCAGCAGTTTAACAGGACCCTACGAGCAGTACTTC,CASSLTGPYEQYF
-,TRBJ1-6,TRBD1,TRBV7-2,TGTGCCAGCAGCTCCCGGGACAGGCGTAATTCACCCCTCCACTTT,CASSSRDRRNSPLHF
once,TRBJ2-7,TRBD1,TRBV19,TGTGCCAGTAGTATCCTGTCGCCCAGGGGGCTCCACGAGCAGTACTTC,CASSILSPRGLHEQYF
-,TRBJ2-4,-,TRBV11-2,TGTGCCAGCAGGTTACTAGCCAAAAACATTCAGTACTTC,CASRLLAKNIQYF
-,TRBJ1-1,-,TRBV6-6,TGTGCCAGCAGTTATGGACAGCCCGTCGGTGAAGCTTTCTTT,CASSYGQPVGEAFF
few,TRBJ1-2,-,TRBV4-3,TGCGCCAGCAGCCAAAGGAGCTGGGGGGCTAACTATGGCTACACCTTC,CASSQRSWGANYGYTF
-,TRBJ1-3,-,TRBV28,TGTGCCAGCAGCGCCGAAGTGAGGGGGTCTGGAAACACCATATATTTT,CASSAEVRGSGNTIYF
-,TRBJ2-5,-,TRBV4-3,TGCGCCAGCAGCCAAGAGGGGGCTACCACACGGACCCAGTACTTC,CASSQEGATTRTQYF
-,TRBJ2-4,-,TRBV15,TGTGCCACCAGCAGAGGTATTAGAAGAGAAGCCAAAAACATTCAGTACTTC,CATSRGIRREAKNIQYF
-,TRBJ2-5,TRBD2,TRBV4-2,TGTGCCAGCAGGAGTCAGCTAGCGGGAGGAGAGACCCAGTACTTC,CASRSQLAGGETQYF
-,TRBJ2-6,-,TRBV5-4,TGTGCCAGCAGCTTGGGGGGGCCTGGGGCCAACGTCCTGACTTTC,CASSLGGPGANVLTF
-,TRBJ2-7,TRBD1,TRBV10-3,TGTGCCATCAGTGGGGCAGGGGGCGAGCAGTACTTC,CAISGAGGEQYF
once,TRBJ2-1,-,TRBV10-2,TGCGCCAGCAGTGAGGATTCAGGGTTAGGTTACAATGAGCAGTTCTTC,CASSEDSGLGYNEQFF